This record looks at one T cell receptor (beta chain) sequence and its context. The sample is drawn from a study of blood T cell repertoires in COVID-19. Study at large: From the United States, Italy and Spain came samples of acute and convalescent COVID-19. From T cells, B-cell-depleted T cells, or PBMCs came the material, which was cDNA or gDNA.

Authors' data handling: Amplification from reference gene primers served as the basis for estimated nucleated cell counts. The method was immunoSEQ multiplex PCR; TCRdb's version includes in-frame clones alone and lacks a portion of them. Clone size and the V and J calls come from that table; the DNA yielded D and trimming. The profile shows 65,000 to 70,000 clones, 75% to 80% of them singletons. The receptor was isolated from a woman between 55 and 75 years old with acute or convalescent COVID-19. Sequencing was carried out using peripheral blood.

The CDR3, as DNA: TGTGCCAGCAGCTCCGACGACAGGGGATACCAAGAGACCCAGTACTTC. This gives the protein CASSSDDRGYQETQYF. The chain combines TRBV7-9 with TRBJ2-5; 8 bases line up with TRBD1. CDR1 is SEHNR, CDR2 FQNEAQ, per germline (reference sequence). J was trimmed by 0 bases and V by 4 bases; bases with no gene match: 7. The CDR3 is 16 residues long. Full variable domain (missing parts from reference TRBV7-9 and TRBJ2-5): DTGVSQNPRHKITKRGQNVTFRCDPISEHNRLYWYRQTLGQGPEFLTYFQNEAQLEKSRLLSDRFSAERPKGSFSTLEIQRTEQGDSAMYLCASSSDDRGYQETQYFGPGTRLLVL.